One T cell receptor (beta chain) is described in this entry. Its cognate antigen is unknown. The data are from a study of cytomegalovirus exposure and HLA in healthy donors. Broader study findings: Across donors, most TCRs were seen rarely, yet some public ones were widespread. Highly shared variants forming one cluster were likely a sequencing artifact. In a later analysis, donors in an Asian-associated ancestry cluster reportedly had fewer N-insertions in productive TCRs than the cohort mean. Available immune exposure information covered CMV serostatus only.

This PCR relied on a set of 60 Vbeta primers and 13 Jbeta primers. Assay used: immunoSEQ multiplex PCR; TCRdb lists only in-frame clones, some missing. Of 180,000 or so clones in the sample, around 80% are singletons; the top ten hold under 1.5%. CDR3 size: 15 residues. Trimming took 4 bases from V and 4 from J, leaving 16 bases between them. Germline CDR1 is SGHRS and CDR2 is YFSETQ. The chain has TRBV5-1 and TRBJ2-3, with D possibly being TRBD1 (5 bases). The sequenced sample consisted of PBMCs. The sequence was collected from a girl aged 5-17 years in good health and CMV-seropositive. CDR3 nucleotides: TGCGCCAGCAGCGCGGCGCACCAGGGTCCAGATACGCAGTATTTT. Amino acid sequence: CASSAAHQGPDTQYF.